This TCR beta chain is drawn from a study of identical twins. Findings of the study overall: Model-predicted out-of-frame TCR alpha sharing fell below observed values in monozygotic twins.

Unique molecular identifiers were in the cDNA, with template-switch universal primer binding. TCRdb redid the calling of the 5' RACE reads with MiXCR, one entry per CDR3 protein. The sample lists about 1.7 million distinct CDR3 sequences; around 33% were seen once. Germline V gene data show CDR1 as MGHRA and CDR2 as YSYEKL. The CDR3 extends over 17 amino acids. Trimming removed 3 bases from V and 1 base from J; junction bases left unmatched: 8. This clonotype was observed a single time. Antigen specificity is unknown. This TCR came from a newborn girl in good health. The V and J genes are TRBV4-1 and TRBJ1-1; 10 nucleotides align to TRBD1. Sequencing was carried out using cord blood. The DNA of the CDR3 is TGCGCCAGCAGCCACGGACGGGACAGGGGTCCGAACACTGAAGCTTTCTTT. Its translation: CASSHGRDRGPNTEAFF.